This is a list of T cell receptor beta chains from one sample in a study of Graves' ophthalmopathy and Graves' hyperthyroidism. TCRdb redid the calling of the multiplex PCR reads with MiXCR, one entry per CDR3 protein. The table lists approximately 160,000 distinct CDR3 sequences, roughly 36% of them singletons, with 8% to 9% in the top ten. The sample comprised peripheral blood. These receptor sequences come from a man younger than 45 with Graves' ophthalmopathy. CDR3s include the opening cysteine and the closing phenylalanine or tryptophan. A D gene is named only where the DNA matches it firmly. Clone size is given for some rows only: seen once, a few or many times, or a class if the clone is expanded.

abundance,v_gene,j_gene,d_gene,CDR3nt,CDR3aa
many,TRBV12-3/TRBV12-4,TRBJ1-5,TRBD1,TGTGCCAGCAGTTTAGCGCGAACAGGGGGTCAGCCCCAGCATTTT,CASSLARTGGQPQHF
many,TRBV12-5,TRBJ1-5,NA,TGTGCTAGTGGTTCTGACAGGATAAGCAGTCAGCCCCAGCATTTT,CASGSDRISSQPQHF
many,TRBV24-1,TRBJ2-7,NA,TGTGCCACCAGTCTAGCCGGCGAGCAGTACTTC,CATSLAGEQYF
NA,TRBV6-2/TRBV6-3,TRBJ1-5,NA,TGTGCCAGCAGTTACGGGGGAGGGTACAATCAGCCCCAGCATTTT,CASSYGGGYNQPQHF
many,TRBV30,TRBJ2-7,NA,TGTGCCTGGGGCAGGGAGTTCTACGAGCAGTACTTC,CAWGREFYEQYF
NA,TRBV12-3/TRBV12-4,TRBJ1-1,NA,TGTGCCAGCAGTTTCGGAGGTGTGAACACTGAAGCTTTCTTT,CASSFGGVNTEAFF
NA,TRBV27,TRBJ1-1,NA,TGTGCCAGCAGTTTAGGTCCAGGGTCGAACACTGAAGCTTTCTTT,CASSLGPGSNTEAFF
many,TRBV6-5,TRBJ1-2,NA,TGTGCCAGCAGTTACTCTACTTGGCTTTCTGGCTACACCTTC,CASSYSTWLSGYTF
many,TRBV6-5,TRBJ1-2,NA,TGTGCCAGCAGACCCCCCGGGAGTGGGCCCTATGGCTACACCTTC,CASRPPGSGPYGYTF
many,TRBV7-2,TRBJ1-2,TRBD1,TGTGCCAGCAGCCCCGGGACAGGGGATGGGGGCTACACCTTC,CASSPGTGDGGYTF
many,TRBV12-3/TRBV12-4,TRBJ1-5,NA,TGTGCCAGCAGTTTTTCCTATTACGGCAATCAGCCCCAGCATTTT,CASSFSYYGNQPQHF
NA,TRBV12-3/TRBV12-4,TRBJ2-5,NA,TGTGCCAGCAGGGAACAGGAGTGGTCGTCCCAGTACTTC,CASREQEWSSQYF
NA,TRBV7-3,TRBJ1-2,NA,TGTGCCAGCAGCCCCCAAGGCAGGGGCTATGGCTACACCTTC,CASSPQGRGYGYTF
NA,TRBV24-1,TRBJ2-5,NA,TGTGCCACCAGTGTGGAGGGGCAAGAGACCCAGTACTTC,CATSVEGQETQYF
NA,TRBV10-3,TRBJ1-2,NA,TGTGCCATCAGTGAGTCCGAAGCTGGCTACACCTTC,CAISESEAGYTF
many,TRBV6-5,TRBJ2-7,TRBD1,TGTGCCAGCAGTCCGGGACAGGGTGAAAACGAGCAGTACTTC,CASSPGQGENEQYF
many,TRBV20-1,TRBJ2-7,NA,TGCAGTGCTAGAGAAGGACAGAGGAAGACCTACGAGCAGTACTTC,CSAREGQRKTYEQYF
NA,TRBV20-1,TRBJ2-7,NA,TGCAGTGCGAACCGGGACGGCTACTCCTACGAGCAGTACTTC,CSANRDGYSYEQYF
many,TRBV12-3/TRBV12-4,TRBJ1-1,NA,TGTGCCAGCACGAACGGGGGTCGAGGGTTAGGAACTGAAGCTTTCTTT,CASTNGGRGLGTEAFF
NA,TRBV6-1,TRBJ1-1,NA,TGTGCCAGCTATAGGGTCGGGGGTGAAGAGGCTGAAGCTTTCTTT,CASYRVGGEEAEAFF
many,TRBV28,TRBJ2-7,NA,TGTGCCAGCAGTAGATCCTCGCTGGGGTACAGTCTCAACGAGCAGTACTTC,CASSRSSLGYSLNEQYF
many,TRBV6-5,TRBJ2-5,NA,TGTGCCAGCAGTACCTCGATCGGGACCCAGTACTTC,CASSTSIGTQYF
NA,TRBV7-8,TRBJ2-6,TRBD1,TGTGCCAGCAGCTTACGGGACAGGGGGCAATCTGGGGCCAACGTCCTGACTTTC,CASSLRDRGQSGANVLTF
NA,TRBV6-2/TRBV6-3,TRBJ1-6,TRBD1,TGTGCCAGCAGGTGGGACAGCTCCTATAATTCACCCCTCCACTTT,CASRWDSSYNSPLHF
NA,TRBV7-9,TRBJ2-7,TRBD2,TGTGCCAGCAGCACCAGAGAAGGGACTACGGAGGAGCAGTACTTC,CASSTREGTTEEQYF
NA,TRBV6-1,TRBJ1-3,TRBD1,TGTGCCAGCAGAATCCAGGGGGCGAACACCATATATTTT,CASRIQGANTIYF
many,TRBV5-6,TRBJ2-2,TRBD2,TGTGCCAGCACCCGGGAGGCATCACCGCCGGGCGGGGAGCTGTTTTTT,CASTREASPPGGELFF
many,TRBV11-1,TRBJ2-3,NA,TGTGCCAGCAGCTTATCTTGGAAGGGAGATACGCAGTATTTT,CASSLSWKGDTQYF
NA,TRBV7-2,TRBJ1-3,TRBD1,TGTGCCAGCAGGGACAGGGCAACGGACACCATATATTTT,CASRDRATDTIYF
NA,TRBV6-1,TRBJ1-2,NA,TGTGCCACCGACAGACGAGCTAACTATGGCTACACCTTC,CATDRRANYGYTF
NA,TRBV15,TRBJ1-1,NA,TGTGCCACCAGCAGAGATTTGAGGGCTGAAGCTTTCTTT,CATSRDLRAEAFF
NA,TRBV24-1,TRBJ1-1,NA,TGTGCCACCAGTGATTCGACTGGACCGAACACTGAAGCTTTCTTT,CATSDSTGPNTEAFF
many,TRBV28,TRBJ1-1,NA,TGTGCCAGCAGCACCGGTGGGGCCGGCACTGAAGCTTTCTTT,CASSTGGAGTEAFF
many,TRBV6-2/TRBV6-3,TRBJ2-7,NA,TGTGCCAGCACCCAGCCGGGACATCTTTCCTACGAGCAGTACTTC,CASTQPGHLSYEQYF
NA,TRBV6-1,TRBJ2-5,NA,TGTGCCAGCACCGAAAGGGACCCCAACGAGACCCAGTACTTC,CASTERDPNETQYF
NA,TRBV7-3,TRBJ1-6,NA,TGTGCCAGCAGCTTAACGGGGAGGGTTGGATCACCCCTCCACTTT,CASSLTGRVGSPLHF
once,TRBV15,TRBJ2-5,NA,TGTGCCACCAGCAGGGAGGACAGCCAAGAGACCCAGTACTTC,CATSREDSQETQYF
many,TRBV28,TRBJ2-7,NA,TGTGCCAGCAGTTCCCCCCCTGGAGCGGACGAGCAGTACTTC,CASSSPPGADEQYF
few,TRBV19,TRBJ2-5,NA,TGTGCCAGTAGTATAGCGAGGGGCGGGGAGACCCAGTACTTC,CASSIARGGETQYF
many,TRBV28,TRBJ2-7,TRBD1,TGTGCCAGCAGTCTCTCCGGGACAGGGGGTGGTTGGCAGTACTTC,CASSLSGTGGGWQYF
many,TRBV7-9,TRBJ2-5,NA,TGTGCCAGCAGCTTAGTCAGGGGACAAGAGACCCAGTACTTC,CASSLVRGQETQYF
NA,TRBV24-1,TRBJ2-7,NA,TGTGCCACCAGTGCCAGCGGTACCTACGAGCAGTACTTC,CATSASGTYEQYF
few,TRBV20-1,TRBJ2-7,TRBD2,TGCAGTGCGTGGACTAGCGGGAGGCCTGCCTACGAGCAGTACTTC,CSAWTSGRPAYEQYF
NA,TRBV7-2,TRBJ2-7,TRBD2,TGTGCCAGCAGCTTAGGGGGACTAGCTCACGAGCAGTACTTC,CASSLGGLAHEQYF
NA,TRBV6-1,TRBJ2-7,NA,TGTGCCAGCAGTGAAAATCAGGGCGAGCAGTACTTC,CASSENQGEQYF
NA,TRBV12-3/TRBV12-4,TRBJ2-5,NA,TGTGCCAGCAGTCCCCGTAAAGAGACCCAGTACTTC,CASSPRKETQYF
NA,TRBV12-3/TRBV12-4,TRBJ2-3,NA,TGTGCCAGCAGTTTAGGGGGATTTAGCACAGATACGCAGTATTTT,CASSLGGFSTDTQYF
NA,TRBV28,TRBJ2-7,NA,TGTGCCAGCAGGCCAGGTCCGGGACTTCCCCAGGCCTACGAGCAGTACTTC,CASRPGPGLPQAYEQYF
many,TRBV10-3,TRBJ2-7,NA,TGTGCCATCAGTGCAGGAGGGACCAACTACGAGCAGTACTTC,CAISAGGTNYEQYF
many,TRBV15,TRBJ2-7,TRBD1,TGTGCCACCAGCAGAGATCGTGGCCGGGACAGGGTTTACTACGAGCAGTACTTC,CATSRDRGRDRVYYEQYF
many,TRBV5-1,TRBJ2-7,TRBD1,TGCGCCAGCAGCTCCGACAGGGTCTCATACGAGCAGTACTTC,CASSSDRVSYEQYF
NA,TRBV12-3/TRBV12-4,TRBJ2-7,NA,TGTGCCAGCAGTTTAGTCGGGGGTGAGACCTACGAGCAGTACTTC,CASSLVGGETYEQYF